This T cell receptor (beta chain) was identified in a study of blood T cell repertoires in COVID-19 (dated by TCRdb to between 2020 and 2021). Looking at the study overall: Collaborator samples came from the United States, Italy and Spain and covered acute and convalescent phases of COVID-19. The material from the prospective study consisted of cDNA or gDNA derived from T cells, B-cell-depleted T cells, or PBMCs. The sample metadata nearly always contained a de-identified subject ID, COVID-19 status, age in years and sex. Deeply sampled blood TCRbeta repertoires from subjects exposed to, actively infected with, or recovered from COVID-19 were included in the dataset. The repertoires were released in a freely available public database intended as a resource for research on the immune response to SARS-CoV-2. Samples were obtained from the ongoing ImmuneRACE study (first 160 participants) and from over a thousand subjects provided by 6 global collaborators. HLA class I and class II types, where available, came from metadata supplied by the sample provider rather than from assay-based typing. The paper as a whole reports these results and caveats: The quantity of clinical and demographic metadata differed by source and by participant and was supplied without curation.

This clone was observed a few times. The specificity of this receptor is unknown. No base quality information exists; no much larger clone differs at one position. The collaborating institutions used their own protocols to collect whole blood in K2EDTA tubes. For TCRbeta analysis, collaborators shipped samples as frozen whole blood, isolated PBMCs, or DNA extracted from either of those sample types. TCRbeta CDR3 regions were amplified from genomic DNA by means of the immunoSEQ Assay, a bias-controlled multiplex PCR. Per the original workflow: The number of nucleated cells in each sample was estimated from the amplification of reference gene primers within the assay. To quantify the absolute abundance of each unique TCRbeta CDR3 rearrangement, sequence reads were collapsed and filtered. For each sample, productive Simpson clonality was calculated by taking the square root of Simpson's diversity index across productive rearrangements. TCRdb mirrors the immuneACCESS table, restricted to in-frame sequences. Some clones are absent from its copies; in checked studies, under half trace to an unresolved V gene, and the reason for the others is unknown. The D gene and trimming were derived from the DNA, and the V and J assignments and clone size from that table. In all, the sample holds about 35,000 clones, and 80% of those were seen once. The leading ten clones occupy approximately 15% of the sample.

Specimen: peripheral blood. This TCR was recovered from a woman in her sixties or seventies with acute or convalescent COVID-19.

The CDR3 in this case is CASSSLVGGAYEQYF. The DNA sequence reads TGTGCCAGCAGTTCCCTGGTCGGGGGGGCCTACGAGCAGTACTTC. This chain is built from TRBV6-5 and TRBJ2-7; TRBD2 aligns with 8 central bases. The CDR3 spans 15 residues, from the cysteine through the phenylalanine. The entry retains the CDR3 DNA only, 45 bases that are in frame from base 1. As encoded in the germline V gene, CDR1 is MNHEY while CDR2 is SVGAGI. Trimming removed 4 bases from V and 2 bases from J; the gene matches leave 7 bases unexplained.